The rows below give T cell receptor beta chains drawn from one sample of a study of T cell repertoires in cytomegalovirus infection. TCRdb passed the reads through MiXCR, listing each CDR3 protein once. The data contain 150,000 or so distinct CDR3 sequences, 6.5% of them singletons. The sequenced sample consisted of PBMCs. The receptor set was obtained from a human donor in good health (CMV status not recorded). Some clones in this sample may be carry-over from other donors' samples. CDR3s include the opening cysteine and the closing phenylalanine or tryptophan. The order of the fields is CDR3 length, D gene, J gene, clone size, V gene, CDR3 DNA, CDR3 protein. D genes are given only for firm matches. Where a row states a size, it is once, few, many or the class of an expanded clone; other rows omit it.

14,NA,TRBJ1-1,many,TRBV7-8,TGTGCCAGCAGCTCAGATGAAGTGAGCACTGAAGCTTTCTTT,CASSSDEVSTEAFF
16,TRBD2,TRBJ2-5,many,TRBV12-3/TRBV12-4,TGTGCCAGCACCTCCACTAGCGGGGGGCGGCGAGAGACCCAGTACTTC,CASTSTSGGRRETQYF
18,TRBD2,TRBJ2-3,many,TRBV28,TGTGCCAGCAGTCCCCTCGGACTAGCGGGGGAGAGCACAGATACGCAGTATTTT,CASSPLGLAGESTDTQYF
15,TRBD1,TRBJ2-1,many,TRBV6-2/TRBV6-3,TGTGCCAGCAGGGGACAGGGGAGCTCCTACAATGAGCAGTTCTTC,CASRGQGSSYNEQFF
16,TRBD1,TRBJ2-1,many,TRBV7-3,TGTGCCAGCAGCCTAAGGGGTGGGGACAGGGTAAATGAGCAGTTCTTC,CASSLRGGDRVNEQFF
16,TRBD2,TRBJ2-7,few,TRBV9,TGTGCCAGCAGCGTAGGGCCCAGCGGGGGGATCCACGAGCAGTACTTC,CASSVGPSGGIHEQYF
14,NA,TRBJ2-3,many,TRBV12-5,TGTGCTAGGGACCCTGACGAGAGCACAGATACGCAGTATTTT,CARDPDESTDTQYF
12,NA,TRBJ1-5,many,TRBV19,TGTGCCAGTAAAGCCGGGCATCAGCCCCAGCATTTT,CASKAGHQPQHF
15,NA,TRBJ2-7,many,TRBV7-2,TGTGCCAGCAGCCCACGACTTGGTACTGGCTACGAGCAGTACTTC,CASSPRLGTGYEQYF
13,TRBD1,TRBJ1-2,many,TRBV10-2,TGCGCCAGCGCTCGGGACAGGGTAGACGGCTACACCTTC,CASARDRVDGYTF
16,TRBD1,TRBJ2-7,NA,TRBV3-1,TGTGCCAGCAGCCGATTTGGGACAGGGGGTCCCTACGAGCAGTACTTC,CASSRFGTGGPYEQYF
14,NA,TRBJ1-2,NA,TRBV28,TGTGCCAGCAGATCTGTAAAGGGAGAATATGGCTACACCTTC,CASRSVKGEYGYTF
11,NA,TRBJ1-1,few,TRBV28,TGTGCCAGCAACGGTGCCGGTGAAGCTTTCTTT,CASNGAGEAFF
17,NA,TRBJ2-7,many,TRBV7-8,TGTGCCAGCAGCTCCCGAGAGAGCTCCCCAAGCTCCTACGAGCAGTACTTC,CASSSRESSPSSYEQYF
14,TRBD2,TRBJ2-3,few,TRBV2,TGTGCCAGCGACAGGACTAGCGGGGGAGATACGCAGTATTTT,CASDRTSGGDTQYF
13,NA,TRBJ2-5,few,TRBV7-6,TGTGCCAGCACCCAAGCTAGCGTAGAGACCCAGTACTTC,CASTQASVETQYF
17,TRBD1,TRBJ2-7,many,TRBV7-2,TGTGCCAGCAGCCCCGAGGGCTTCGACAGGGGGGATTACGAGCAGTACTTC,CASSPEGFDRGDYEQYF
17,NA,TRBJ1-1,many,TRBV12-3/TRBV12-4,TGTGCCAGCTACCTTATGAGGAGTTGGGACCCTGACACTGAAGCTTTCTTT,CASYLMRSWDPDTEAFF
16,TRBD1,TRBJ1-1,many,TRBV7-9,TGTGCCAGCAGCTCCTTGGGACAGGGAAAGAACACTGAAGCTTTCTTT,CASSSLGQGKNTEAFF
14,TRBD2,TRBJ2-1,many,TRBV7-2,TGTGCCAGCAGCTTAGGTGGCAGCGGGAAGCAACAGTTCTTC,CASSLGGSGKQQFF
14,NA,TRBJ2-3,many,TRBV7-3,TGTGCCAGCAGCTTAAGGCCCCCAACAGATACGCAGTATTTT,CASSLRPPTDTQYF
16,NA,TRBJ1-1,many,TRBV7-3,TGTGCCAGCAGGGCCCGGGGGGGATCAATGAACACTGAAGCTTTCTTT,CASRARGGSMNTEAFF
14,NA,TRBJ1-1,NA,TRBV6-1,TGTGCCAGCAGGAGCTTGGCAGGGGTCGCTGAAGCTTTCTTT,CASRSLAGVAEAFF
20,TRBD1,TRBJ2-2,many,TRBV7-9,TGTGCCAGCAGCTTAGTGGGGGCACCGGGACAGGGATCGAACACCGGGGAGCTGTTTTTT,CASSLVGAPGQGSNTGELFF
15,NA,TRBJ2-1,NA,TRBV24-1,TGTGCCACCAGTGACTCCGGGGCCTTTCACAATGAGCAGTTCTTC,CATSDSGAFHNEQFF
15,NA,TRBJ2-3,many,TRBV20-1,TGCAGTGCTATAGACTCAGGGGCCCCCACAGATACGCAGTATTTT,CSAIDSGAPTDTQYF
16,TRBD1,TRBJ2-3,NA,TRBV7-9,TGTGCCAGCAGCCGCATTGACAGGGGAGGCACAGATACGCAGTATTTT,CASSRIDRGGTDTQYF
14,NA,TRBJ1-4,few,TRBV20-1,TGCAGTGCTAGAGATATATGGAAAACAGAAAAACTGTTTTTT,CSARDIWKTEKLFF
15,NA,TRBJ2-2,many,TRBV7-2,TGTGCCAGCAGTTTTGGGGCTAGTGGCGCCGGGGAGCTGTTTTTT,CASSFGASGAGELFF
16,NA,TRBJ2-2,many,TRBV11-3,TGTGCCAGCAGCTTAGATCCGGGGGCGAACACCGGGGAGCTGTTTTTT,CASSLDPGANTGELFF
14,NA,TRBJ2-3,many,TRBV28,TGTGCCAGCAGTTTAACCAGGGTGGCAGATACGCAGTATTTT,CASSLTRVADTQYF
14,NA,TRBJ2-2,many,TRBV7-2,TGTGCCAGCAGAGAGGTACAGAACACCGGGGAGCTGTTTTTT,CASREVQNTGELFF
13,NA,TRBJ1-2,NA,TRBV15,TGTGCCACCAGGCCCGGGACTTTCTATGGCTACACCTTC,CATRPGTFYGYTF
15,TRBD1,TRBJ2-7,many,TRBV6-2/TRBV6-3,TGTGCCAGCAAACGCTCCGGGACAGGGGACTACGAGCAGTACTTC,CASKRSGTGDYEQYF
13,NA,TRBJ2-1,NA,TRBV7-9,TGTGCCAGCAGCTTAGCGGGAGAGCGTGAGCAGTTCTTC,CASSLAGEREQFF
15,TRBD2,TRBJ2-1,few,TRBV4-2,TGTGCCAGCAGCCAAGATGTCGGGGGGGCACATGAGCAGTTCTTC,CASSQDVGGAHEQFF
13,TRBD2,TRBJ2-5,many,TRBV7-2,TGTGCCAGCAGCAGGGAGGGGAGAGAGACCCAGTACTTC,CASSREGRETQYF